Listed below are T cell receptor beta chains from one sample, sequenced in a study of PD-1 blockade in classical Hodgkin lymphoma. This table comes from immunoSEQ multiplex PCR, and its TCRdb copy is limited to in-frame clones, with some not included. Seen here are some 70,000 clones, over 85% observed once, and the top ten hold 2.6%. Specimen: peripheral blood mononuclear cells (PBMCs). The receptors come from a human donor with classical Hodgkin lymphoma. CDR3s include the opening cysteine and the closing phenylalanine or tryptophan. Fields, in order: J gene, V gene, D gene, clone size, CDR3 protein, CDR3 DNA. A D gene is named only where the DNA matches it firmly. Only some rows state a clone size, as once, few, many or a class for expanded clones.

j_gene: TRBJ2-2; v_gene: TRBV5-4; d_gene: NA; abundance: NA; CDR3aa: CASSSLQGNGELFF; CDR3nt: TGTGCCAGCAGCTCCTTACAGGGTAACGGGGAGCTGTTTTTT
j_gene: TRBJ2-3; v_gene: TRBV11-2; d_gene: NA; abundance: NA; CDR3aa: CASSLEAGGSDTQYF; CDR3nt: TGTGCCAGCAGCTTAGAGGCCGGGGGATCAGATACGCAGTATTTT
j_gene: TRBJ2-1; v_gene: TRBV4-3; d_gene: NA; abundance: NA; CDR3aa: CASSQGVANSYNEQFF; CDR3nt: TGCGCCAGCAGCCAAGGGGTGGCTAACTCCTACAATGAGCAGTTCTTC
j_gene: TRBJ2-3; v_gene: TRBV10-1; d_gene: TRBD2; abundance: NA; CDR3aa: CASSPGTSGVADTQYF; CDR3nt: TGCGCCAGCAGCCCCGGGACTAGCGGGGTGGCAGATACGCAGTATTTT
j_gene: TRBJ1-2; v_gene: TRBV6-5; d_gene: NA; abundance: NA; CDR3aa: CASSYGSGAAHYGYTF; CDR3nt: TGTGCCAGCAGTTATGGATCAGGGGCAGCTCACTATGGCTACACCTTC
j_gene: TRBJ2-2; v_gene: TRBV5-8; d_gene: NA; abundance: once; CDR3aa: CASSFIGANTGELFF; CDR3nt: TGTGCCAGCAGCTTTATAGGGGCGAACACCGGGGAGCTGTTTTTT
j_gene: TRBJ1-2; v_gene: TRBV10-3; d_gene: TRBD1; abundance: once; CDR3aa: CAISRQGGYGYTF; CDR3nt: TGTGCCATCAGCCGACAGGGTGGCTATGGCTACACCTTC
j_gene: TRBJ1-1; v_gene: TRBV28; d_gene: NA; abundance: NA; CDR3aa: CASFGHAEAFF; CDR3nt: TGTGCCAGCTTCGGCCACGCTGAAGCTTTCTTT
j_gene: TRBJ1-2; v_gene: TRBV28; d_gene: NA; abundance: few; CDR3aa: CASSRRVDGYTF; CDR3nt: TGTGCCAGCAGCCGCAGGGTTGATGGCTACACCTTC
j_gene: TRBJ1-2; v_gene: TRBV5-1; d_gene: NA; abundance: NA; CDR3aa: CASSSLWGNYGYTF; CDR3nt: TGCGCCAGCAGCTCCCTTTGGGGAAACTATGGCTACACCTTC
j_gene: TRBJ1-6; v_gene: TRBV7-6; d_gene: NA; abundance: few; CDR3aa: CASSSLGPYNSPLHF; CDR3nt: TGTGCCAGCAGCTCGCTTGGCCCCTATAATTCACCCCTCCACTTT
j_gene: TRBJ1-6; v_gene: TRBV5-6; d_gene: NA; abundance: NA; CDR3aa: CASRPQESSYNSPLHF; CDR3nt: TGTGCCAGCAGACCACAGGAAAGCTCCTATAATTCACCCCTCCACTTT
j_gene: TRBJ1-1; v_gene: TRBV7-9; d_gene: NA; abundance: NA; CDR3aa: CASSFHGTEAFF; CDR3nt: TGTGCCAGCAGCTTTCACGGCACTGAAGCTTTCTTT
j_gene: TRBJ2-7; v_gene: TRBV6-5; d_gene: TRBD2; abundance: NA; CDR3aa: CASSPMTSGRGEQYF; CDR3nt: TGTGCCAGCAGCCCTATGACTAGCGGGAGAGGCGAGCAGTACTTC
j_gene: TRBJ2-7; v_gene: TRBV18; d_gene: NA; abundance: NA; CDR3aa: CASSKDVAYEQYF; CDR3nt: TGTGCCAGCTCAAAGGACGTTGCCTACGAGCAGTACTTC
j_gene: TRBJ1-5; v_gene: TRBV19; d_gene: NA; abundance: NA; CDR3aa: CASSIGGSQPQHF; CDR3nt: TGTGCCAGTAGTATCGGGGGAAGTCAGCCCCAGCATTTT
j_gene: TRBJ1-1; v_gene: TRBV19; d_gene: NA; abundance: NA; CDR3aa: CASSQPGGAEAFF; CDR3nt: TGTGCCAGTAGCCAACCTGGAGGGGCTGAAGCTTTCTTT
j_gene: TRBJ2-1; v_gene: TRBV11-3; d_gene: NA; abundance: NA; CDR3aa: CASSLGDTVTYNEQFF; CDR3nt: TGTGCCAGCAGCTTAGGGGACACCGTAACCTACAATGAGCAGTTCTTC
j_gene: TRBJ2-7; v_gene: TRBV7-2; d_gene: TRBD2; abundance: once; CDR3aa: CASSFGTTASYEQYF; CDR3nt: TGTGCCAGCAGCTTCGGGACTACCGCCTCCTACGAGCAGTACTTC
j_gene: TRBJ2-1; v_gene: TRBV7-8; d_gene: NA; abundance: NA; CDR3aa: CASSLDQLSGYNEQFF; CDR3nt: TGTGCCAGCAGCTTAGACCAGCTCTCGGGTTACAATGAGCAGTTCTTC
j_gene: TRBJ1-6; v_gene: TRBV2; d_gene: NA; abundance: NA; CDR3aa: CASKWGTGHNSPLHF; CDR3nt: TGTGCCAGCAAGTGGGGAACAGGGCACAATTCACCCCTCCACTTT
j_gene: TRBJ2-7; v_gene: TRBV19; d_gene: NA; abundance: NA; CDR3aa: CASSVTGSREQYF; CDR3nt: TGTGCCAGTTCTGTCACAGGGAGCCGCGAGCAGTACTTC
j_gene: TRBJ2-5; v_gene: TRBV4-1; d_gene: NA; abundance: NA; CDR3aa: CASSQMWETQYF; CDR3nt: TGCGCCAGCAGCCAAATGTGGGAGACCCAGTACTTC
j_gene: TRBJ2-7; v_gene: TRBV2; d_gene: NA; abundance: NA; CDR3aa: CASSEGQGGYEQYF; CDR3nt: TGTGCCAGCAGTGAAGGACAGGGAGGCTACGAGCAGTACTTC
j_gene: TRBJ1-6; v_gene: TRBV27; d_gene: NA; abundance: NA; CDR3aa: CASSSLWIETHSPLHF; CDR3nt: TGTGCCAGCAGTTCCCTTTGGATCGAAACCCATTCACCCCTCCACTTT